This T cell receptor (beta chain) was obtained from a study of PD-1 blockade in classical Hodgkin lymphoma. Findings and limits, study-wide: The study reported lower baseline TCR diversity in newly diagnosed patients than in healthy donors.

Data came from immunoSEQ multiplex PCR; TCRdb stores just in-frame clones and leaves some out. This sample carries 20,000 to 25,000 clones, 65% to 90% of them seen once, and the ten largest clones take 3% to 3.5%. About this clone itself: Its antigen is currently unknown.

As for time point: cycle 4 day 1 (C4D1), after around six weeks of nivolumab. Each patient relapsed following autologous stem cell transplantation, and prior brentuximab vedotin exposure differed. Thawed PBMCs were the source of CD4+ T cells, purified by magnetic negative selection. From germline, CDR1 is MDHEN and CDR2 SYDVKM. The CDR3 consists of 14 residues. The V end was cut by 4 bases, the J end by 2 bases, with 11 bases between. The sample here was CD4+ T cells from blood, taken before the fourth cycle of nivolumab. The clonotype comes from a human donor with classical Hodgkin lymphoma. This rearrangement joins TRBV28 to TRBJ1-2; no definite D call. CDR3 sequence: CASSSPTGNYGYTF. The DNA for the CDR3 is TGTGCCAGCAGTTCACCGACCGGGAACTATGGCTACACCTTC.